The clone carrying this T cell receptor (beta chain) was counted once. TCRdb redid the calling of the 5' RACE reads with MiXCR, one entry per CDR3 protein. The data show 450,000 or so distinct CDR3 sequences, with around a quarter seen just once and roughly an eighth held by the top ten. These data are taken from a study of T-cell memory formation after mild COVID-19. This CDR3 has 14 residues. The V gene's germline CDR1 is SGDLS and CDR2 YYNGEE. The trim removed 0 bases at V and 6 bases at J, leaving 3 bases unmatched. This clonotype originated in an adult woman who had mild COVID-19 (a few samples of this study predate the infection). Cell type and time point are not known. The rearrangement links TRBV9 to TRBJ2-7; TRBD1 matches at 10 bases. The sequencing input was PBMCs or a T cell subset sorted from them (not recorded which). The CDR3 protein is CASSVAGQGSEQYF. DNA for the CDR3: TGTGCCAGCAGCGTAGCGGGACAGGGGTCCGAGCAGTACTTC. The whole variable domain, filled in from reference TRBV9 and TRBJ2-7, reads DSGVTQTPKHLITATGQRVTLRCSPRSGDLSVYWYQQSLDQGLQFLIQYYNGEERAKGNILERFSAQQFPDLHSELNLSSLELGDSALYFCASSVAGQGSEQYFGPGTRLTVT.